This section outlines one T cell receptor beta chain sequence together with its context. This specimen comes from a study of T cell clones after liver transplantation. Study-level background: Immunosuppression withdrawal was tried within 2 years after liver transplantation in this trial. Three of eight recipients were HCV-positive; others had non-autoimmune, non-viral indications.

Germline assignment: CDR1 KGHSH and CDR2 LQKENI. The CDR3 spans 16 residues. V dropped 0 bases and J dropped 4; count of bases not matched to a gene: 4. Produced via immunoSEQ multiplex PCR; TCRdb's table is partial and in-frame only. The sample has roughly 67,000 clones, roughly 92% seen once; the top ten hold approximately 1%. This TCR was sampled from a human patient who received a liver transplant. The graft donor may account for some of the T cells. The sample was CD4+ T cells from blood, taken less than 27 months after liver transplant. The V call is TRBV18, the J call TRBJ2-4, with TRBD1 identical over 9 bases. The DNA of the CDR3 is TGTGCCAGCTCACCACCGTCGGACAGGGGAAAAAACATTCAGTACTTC. Encoded protein: CASSPPSDRGKNIQYF. The whole variable domain, remainder taken from reference TRBV18 and TRBJ2-4, is NAGVMQNPRHLVRRRGQEARLRCSPMKGHSHVYWYRQLPEEGLKFMVYLQKENIIDESGMPKERFSAEFPKEGPSILRIQQVVRGDSAAYFCASSPPSDRGKNIQYFGAGTRLSVL.